Detailed here is one TCR beta chain. Trimming shortened V by 5 bases and J by 7 bases, and 15 bases separated the two germline ends. Germline CDR1 SGHAT, CDR2 FQNNGV. This CDR3 comprises 15 residues. This record comes from a study of T cell responses to AZD1222 COVID-19 vaccine. The protocol was immunoSEQ multiplex PCR, while the TCRdb copy is restricted to in-frame clones and leaves out a portion. The sample consists of 110,000 or so clones, approximately 86% of them appearing once. The sequence came from an adult in good health. This chain uses TRBV11-2 with TRBJ1-6, with no clear D. The sequences come from peripheral blood, collected on day 0 of AZD1222 vaccination. CDR3 residues: CASSQSWVANSPLHF. CDR3 in DNA: TGTGCCAGCAGCCAATCGTGGGTCGCAAATTCACCCCTCCACTTT. Based on the CDR3 plus reference TRBV11-2 and TRBJ1-6, the full variable domain is EAGVAQSPRYKIIEKRQSVAFWCNPISGHATLYWYQQILGQGPKLLIQFQNNGVVDDSQLPKDRFSAERLKGVDSTLKIQPAKLEDSAVYLCASSQSWVANSPLHFGNGTRLTVT.